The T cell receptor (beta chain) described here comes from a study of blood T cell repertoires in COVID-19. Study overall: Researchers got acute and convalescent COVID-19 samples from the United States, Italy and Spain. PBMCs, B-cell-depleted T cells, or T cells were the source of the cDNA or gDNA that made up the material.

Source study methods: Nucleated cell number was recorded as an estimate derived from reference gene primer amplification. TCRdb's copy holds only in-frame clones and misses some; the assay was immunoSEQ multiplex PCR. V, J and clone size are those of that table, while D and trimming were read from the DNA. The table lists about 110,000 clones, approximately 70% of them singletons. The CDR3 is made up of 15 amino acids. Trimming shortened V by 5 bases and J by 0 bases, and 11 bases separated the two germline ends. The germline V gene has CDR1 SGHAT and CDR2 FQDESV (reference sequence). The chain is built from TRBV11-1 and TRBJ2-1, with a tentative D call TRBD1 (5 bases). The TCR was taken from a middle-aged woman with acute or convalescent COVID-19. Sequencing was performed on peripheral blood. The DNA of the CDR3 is TGTGCCAGCAGCCCCAGGGTCGGCTCCTACAATGAGCAGTTCTTC. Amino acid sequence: CASSPRVGSYNEQFF.